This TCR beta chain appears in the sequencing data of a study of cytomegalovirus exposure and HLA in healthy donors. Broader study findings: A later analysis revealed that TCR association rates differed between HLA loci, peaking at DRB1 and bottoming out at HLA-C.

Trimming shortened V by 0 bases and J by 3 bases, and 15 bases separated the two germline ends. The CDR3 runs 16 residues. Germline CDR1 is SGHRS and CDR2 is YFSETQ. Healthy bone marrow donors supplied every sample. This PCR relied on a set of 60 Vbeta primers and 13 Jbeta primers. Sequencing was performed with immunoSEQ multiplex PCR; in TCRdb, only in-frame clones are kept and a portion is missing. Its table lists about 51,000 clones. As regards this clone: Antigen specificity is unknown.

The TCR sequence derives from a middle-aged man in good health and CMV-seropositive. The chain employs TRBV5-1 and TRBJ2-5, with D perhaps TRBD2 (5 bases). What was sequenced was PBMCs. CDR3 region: CASSLAVSRGKETQYF. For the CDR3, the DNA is TGCGCCAGCAGCTTGGCCGTGAGCCGAGGGAAAGAGACCCAGTACTTC.